This T cell receptor (beta chain) was observed in a study of metastatic and nonmetastatic thyroid tumors. At least ten counts were recorded for this clone. Ahead of thyroid surgery, no patient had received treatment of any kind. How the authors handled the data: Clinicopathological groups supplied CDR3 differences that were used to build a distant-metastasis classifier for papillary thyroid cancer. TCRdb reprocessed the PCR reads using MiXCR. The V and J calls, along with clone size, are taken from TCRdb and not from the paper's own processing. This table has about 32,000 clones, roughly 25% appearing once. Between the trimmed V and J ends, which lost 6 bases and 4 bases, there was a span of 21 bases. Germline CDR1 MDHEN, CDR2 SYDVKM. This CDR3 contains 16 residues.

The clonotype was recovered from a female donor with papillary thyroid cancer or a benign thyroid nodule (not recorded which). Some clones in this sample may be carry-over from other donors' samples. The J gene is TRBJ1-2, the V gene TRBV28; a possible D gene is TRBD1 (5 bases). Material for sequencing was blood. CDR3 amino acids: CASRRLMQGGGYGYTF. The CDR3 region has the DNA TGTGCCAGCAGGCGCCTAATGCAGGGAGGAGGCTATGGCTACACCTTC.